This T cell receptor (beta chain) was sequenced during a study of blood T cell repertoires in COVID-19. Study in general: Italy, Spain and the United States were the sources of the convalescent and acute COVID-19 samples. The cDNA or gDNA used as material had been derived from T cells, B-cell-depleted T cells, or PBMCs.

As processed by the authors: Amplification of reference gene primers was used by the study to estimate nucleated cell counts. TCRdb keeps only in-frame clones here, not all; method: immunoSEQ multiplex PCR. V, J and clone size derive from that table, while D and trimming were established from the DNA sequence. Here the sample spans more than 150,000 clones, roughly 94% being singletons. The clonotype was recovered from a man in his thirties or forties with COVID-19, enrolled during active disease. What was sequenced was peripheral blood.

CDR3 bases: TGTGCCAGCAGTGACCAGGGTACTGGAACTAACACCGGGGAGCTGTTTTTT. As protein: CASSDQGTGTNTGELFF. This chain connects TRBV2 to TRBJ2-2, with D maybe TRBD1 (5 bases). The CDR3 consists of 17 residues. V shed 3 bases and J shed 2 bases, with 16 bases lying between them. The V gene's germline CDR1 is SNHLY and CDR2 FYNNEI.